This T cell receptor beta chain was captured in a study of shared clonotypes between healthy human individuals (dated by TCRdb to the early 2020s). For the study in its entirety: The cohort comprised two women and a few men aged 18 to 49 years. To estimate repertoire size and how much clonotype sharing occurs between individuals, the study deeply sequenced the blood TCR repertoires of 5 or 6 healthy adults. Each donor's leukapheresis produced roughly between roughly 0.85 and 9 billion PBMCs. To increase sequencing depth and limit assay-specific biases, different laboratories used diverse techniques to prepare libraries and sequence TCR repertoires. For each donor, three plates each were used for CD4 naive and CD4 memory, two plates were used for CD8 naive, and one plate was used for CD8 memory.

CD8 naive samples were obtained by positive selection for CCR7 among CD45RO-negative cells, yielding a CD45RA+CCR7+ population from which TemRA cells were excluded. The donors were healthy, HIV-negative adults who had no recently reported acute infections or vaccinations. All donors were Caucasian adults living in Nashville, Tennessee, USA. After blood collection by leukapheresis, PBMCs were isolated using Ficoll-Histopaque density gradient centrifugation and then cryopreserved in the vapor phase of liquid nitrogen. Analytical flow cytometry was used to check the purity and quantity of each magnetically sorted T cell population. Each sorted fraction had its genomic DNA isolated and then quantified by UV absorbance on a Nanodrop 2000c. With respect to this clone: Its antigen is currently not known. No much larger clone is present one base from it, and per-base qualities are unavailable.

Taken from cysteine to phenylalanine, the CDR3 has 15 residues. The entry retains the CDR3 DNA only, 45 bases that are in frame from base 1. For CDR1 and CDR2, the germline V gene lists SGDLS and YYNGEE. The V end gives up 3 bases and the J end 1 base, leaving 3 bases in the junction not matched to a gene. Using the deep immunoSEQ assay, TCR CDR3 regions were amplified from genomic DNA by multiplex PCR. Extracted genomic DNA from each cell subset was distributed evenly across all wells of several immunoSEQ 96-well plates, and each plate was treated as a replicate. Each replicate PCR for sorted subsets received about 0.2 ug genomic DNA, equal to roughly 30,000 T cell genomes. Purified libraries were measured with a Qubit 3.0 fluorometer, size-checked on a Bioanalyzer 2100, and measured again with the KAPA Library Quantification kit. A separate single-read 150-cycle Illumina NextSeq 550 flow cell was used to sequence each immunoSEQ 96-well plate. Per the source publication's procedure: The immunoSEQ output contained only junctional sequences without quality scores, so filtering could not match that applied to full-length reads. Sequences were annotated with PyIR, a Python wrapper for IgBLAST v1.9, and V/J genes and CDR3 were assigned using IMGT germline references. Reads were removed for weak V/J assignments (E-value above 1e-6), missing CDR3, stop codons, out-of-frame junctions, or ambiguous translated residues. V3J clonotypes were defined by identical inferred V gene, J gene, and CDR3 amino acid sequence. Percentage overlap between repertoires was computed as shared unique clonotypes divided by the size of the smaller repertoire. Richness of each repertoire was evaluated using RTK rarefaction, the Chao1 estimator, and Recon v2.1 estimates of unobserved clonotypes. Generation probabilities for all TCRbeta clonotypes obtained by the gDNA method from several donors were computed using OLGA. Here the immuneACCESS table is served through TCRdb, limited to in-frame sequences with V and J called. Missing clones are a known gap in these copies; in checked studies unresolved V genes cover under half, and the rest lacks a known reason. That table is the source of V, J and clone size, and D and trimming were worked out from the DNA. The sample records 550,000 to 600,000 clones, 95% to 98% of which are singletons. In total, the top ten clones hold approximately 0.3% of the sample.

The investigation overall reported the following: Naive subsets generally had larger estimated clonotype richness than memory subsets did. Only blood was sampled, and tissue TCR repertoires likely differ from those in blood. Compared with non-shared clonotypes, the clonotypes found in all four sorted-subset donors had higher generation probabilities. Even with the large sequencing depth, rarefaction of the sorted-subset datasets indicated that sequencing was incomplete. Because the study included a small number of donors, the genetic and exposure-history diversity represented was limited. Sharing across several donors was observed for approximately 5% of naive CD4, around 3.5% of naive CD8, about 2.3% of memory CD4, and about 0.39% of memory CD8 clonotypes. Based on pairwise subsampling, the degree of clonotype sharing among donors was expected to be affected by sequencing depth.

The receptor comes from a man aged 25-45 years in good health. The V and J genes are TRBV9 and TRBJ2-1, with 8 middle bases fitting TRBD1. Sequenced input: naive CD8+ T cells sorted from blood. The sample's cell subset or site, from its label and the paper: CD45RA+CCR7+. Here the CDR3 is given as CASSETGGSYNEQFF. The DNA sequence is TGTGCCAGCAGCGAAACAGGGGGATCCTACAATGAGCAGTTCTTC.